The clone carrying this T cell receptor (beta chain) appeared a few times. The data were obtained in a study of long-term antiretroviral therapy in people with HIV. Assay version v3.0 of immunoSEQ was used, and it was run at survey level. Measured with immunoSEQ multiplex PCR; TCRdb has only the in-frame clones, and not every one. The data show fewer than 30,000 clones, roughly 86% seen once. Germline lookup yields CDR1 MGHDK and CDR2 SYGVNS. Trimming shortened V by 6 bases and J by 11 bases, and 14 bases separated the two germline ends. CDR3 length: 12 amino acids. The sequenced sample was unsorted PBMCs, obtained 0.8 years after starting antiretroviral therapy. The clonotype originates from a woman aged 25 to 39 with HIV. The V and J genes are TRBV25-1 and TRBJ1-5; D is possibly TRBD1 (5 bases). The CDR3: CASRKQGGTQHF. Here the CDR3 DNA reads TGTGCCAGCAGGAAGCAGGGAGGCACCCAGCATTTT.